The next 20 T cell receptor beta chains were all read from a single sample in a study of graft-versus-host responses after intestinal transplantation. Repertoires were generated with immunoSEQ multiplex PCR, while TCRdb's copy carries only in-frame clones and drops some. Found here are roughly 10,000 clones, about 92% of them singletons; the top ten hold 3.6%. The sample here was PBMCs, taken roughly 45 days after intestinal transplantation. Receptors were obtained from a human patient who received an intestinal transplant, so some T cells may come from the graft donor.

CDR3 bases: TGTGCCAGCAGCTTGGAGACCCCTTATTTCAGCTACACCTTC. Its protein product is CASSLETPYFSYTF. J is TRBJ1-2 and V is TRBV5-5, with D unclear. This CDR3 region has 14 residues. CDR1 is SGHKS, CDR2 YYEKEE, per germline (reference sequence). Trimming stripped 0 bases from V and 9 bases from J, with 15 bases between.

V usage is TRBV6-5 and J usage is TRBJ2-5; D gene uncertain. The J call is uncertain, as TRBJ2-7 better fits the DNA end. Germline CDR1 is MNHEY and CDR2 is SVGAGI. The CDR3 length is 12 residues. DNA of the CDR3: TGTGCCAGCAGTTCCCCGGTCCACGAGCAGTACTTC. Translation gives CASSSPVHEQYF.

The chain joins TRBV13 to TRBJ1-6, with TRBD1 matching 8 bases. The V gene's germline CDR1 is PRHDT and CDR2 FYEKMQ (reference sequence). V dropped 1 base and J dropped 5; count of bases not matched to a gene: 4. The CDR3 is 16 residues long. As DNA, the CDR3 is TGTGCCAGCAGCTTAGCCGGGGACAGGAATAATTCACCCCTCCACTTT. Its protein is CASSLAGDRNNSPLHF.

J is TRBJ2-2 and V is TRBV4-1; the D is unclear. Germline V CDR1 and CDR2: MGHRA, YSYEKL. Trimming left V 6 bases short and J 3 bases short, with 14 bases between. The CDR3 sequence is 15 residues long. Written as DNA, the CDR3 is TGCGCCAGCAGTTTGGCCGGATGGGACACCGGGGAGCTGTTTTTT. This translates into CASSLAGWDTGELFF.

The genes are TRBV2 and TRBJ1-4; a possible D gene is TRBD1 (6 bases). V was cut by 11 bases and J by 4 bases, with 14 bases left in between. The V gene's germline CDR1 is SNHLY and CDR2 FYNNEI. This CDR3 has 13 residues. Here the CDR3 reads CAEGGVGNEKLFF. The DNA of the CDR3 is TGTGCCGAGGGGGGCGTGGGTAATGAAAAACTGTTTTTT.

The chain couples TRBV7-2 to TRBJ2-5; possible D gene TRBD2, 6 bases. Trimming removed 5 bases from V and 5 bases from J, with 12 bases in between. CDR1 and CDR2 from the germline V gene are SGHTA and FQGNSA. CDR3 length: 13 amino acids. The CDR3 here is CASSATRSETQYF. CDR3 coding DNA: TGTGCCAGCAGCGCGACTAGAAGCGAGACCCAGTACTTC.

CDR3 residues: CASSSLAGDSTDTQYF. In DNA, the CDR3 is TGTGCCAGCAGTTCACTAGCGGGGGATAGCACAGATACGCAGTATTTT. The chain recombines TRBV6-5 with TRBJ2-3; 11 bases are shared with TRBD2. After removal of 4 bases from V and 0 bases from J, the junction contained 3 bases not matched to a gene. CDR3 length: 16 residues. CDR1 and CDR2 (germline): MNHEY, SVGAGI.

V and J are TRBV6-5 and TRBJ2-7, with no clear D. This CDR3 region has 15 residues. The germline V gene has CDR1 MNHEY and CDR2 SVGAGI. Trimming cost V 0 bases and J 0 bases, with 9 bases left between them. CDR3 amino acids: CASSYSTPSSYEQYF. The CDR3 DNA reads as TGTGCCAGCAGTTACTCGACCCCAAGCTCCTACGAGCAGTACTTC.

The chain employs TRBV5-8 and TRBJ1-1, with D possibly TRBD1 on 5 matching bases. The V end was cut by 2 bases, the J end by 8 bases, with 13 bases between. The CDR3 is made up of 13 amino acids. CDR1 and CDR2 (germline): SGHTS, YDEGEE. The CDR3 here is CASSFSPGGEAFF. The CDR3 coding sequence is TGTGCCAGCAGCTTCTCCCCCGGGGGGGAAGCTTTCTTT.

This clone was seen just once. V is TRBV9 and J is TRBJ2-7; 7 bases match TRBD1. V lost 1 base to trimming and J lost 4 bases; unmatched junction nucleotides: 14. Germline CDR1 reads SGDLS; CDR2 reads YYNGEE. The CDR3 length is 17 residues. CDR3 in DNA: TGTGCCAGCAGCGTACCCCAAAAGGGACAGATATTTTACGAGCAGTACTTC. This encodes CASSVPQKGQIFYEQYF.

CDR3 loop: CASSESLRTEAFF. The CDR3, as DNA: TGTGCCAGCAGCGAATCCCTTCGAACTGAAGCTTTCTTT. The chain links TRBV9 to TRBJ1-1; the D is unclear. Germline V lookup: CDR1 SGDLS, CDR2 YYNGEE. Trimming took off 3 bases at V and 5 bases at J, with 11 bases between the two ends. The length of the CDR3 is 13 residues.

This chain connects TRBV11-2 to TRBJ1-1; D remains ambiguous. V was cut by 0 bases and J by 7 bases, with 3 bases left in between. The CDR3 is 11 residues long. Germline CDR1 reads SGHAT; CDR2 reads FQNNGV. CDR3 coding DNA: TGTGCCAGCAGCTTAGATCGTGAAGCTTTCTTT. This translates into CASSLDREAFF.

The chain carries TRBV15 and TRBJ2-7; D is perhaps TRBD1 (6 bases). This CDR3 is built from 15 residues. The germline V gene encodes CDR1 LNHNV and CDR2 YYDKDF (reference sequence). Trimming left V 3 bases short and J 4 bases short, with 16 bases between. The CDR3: CATSSLGRGTYEQYF. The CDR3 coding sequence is TGTGCCACCAGCAGCCTCGGCAGGGGAACATACGAGCAGTACTTC.

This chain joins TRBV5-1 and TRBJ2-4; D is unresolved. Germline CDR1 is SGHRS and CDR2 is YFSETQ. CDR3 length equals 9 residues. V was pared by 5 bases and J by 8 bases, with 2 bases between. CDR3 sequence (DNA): TGCGCCAGCAGGGACATTCAGTACTTC. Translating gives CASRDIQYF.

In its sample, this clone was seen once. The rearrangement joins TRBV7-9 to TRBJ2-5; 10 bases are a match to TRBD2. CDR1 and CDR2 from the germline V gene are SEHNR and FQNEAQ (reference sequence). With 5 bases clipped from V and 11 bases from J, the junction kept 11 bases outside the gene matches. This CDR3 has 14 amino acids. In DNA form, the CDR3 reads TGTGCCAGCAGCATAACTAGCGGGGTCGGTGAGCAGTACTTC. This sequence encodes CASSITSGVGEQYF.

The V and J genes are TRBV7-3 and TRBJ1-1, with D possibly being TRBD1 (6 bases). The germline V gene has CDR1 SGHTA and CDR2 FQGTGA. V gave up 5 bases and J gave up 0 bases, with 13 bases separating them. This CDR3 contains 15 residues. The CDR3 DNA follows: TGTGCCAGCAGCCCCCTTGAGGGGGTGAACACTGAAGCTTTCTTT. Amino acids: CASSPLEGVNTEAFF.

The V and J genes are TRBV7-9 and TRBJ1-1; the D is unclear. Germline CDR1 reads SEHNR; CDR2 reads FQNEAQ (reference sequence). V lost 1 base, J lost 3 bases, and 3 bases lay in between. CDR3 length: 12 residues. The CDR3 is CASSLGYTEAFF. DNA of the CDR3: TGTGCCAGCAGCTTAGGGTACACTGAAGCTTTCTTT.

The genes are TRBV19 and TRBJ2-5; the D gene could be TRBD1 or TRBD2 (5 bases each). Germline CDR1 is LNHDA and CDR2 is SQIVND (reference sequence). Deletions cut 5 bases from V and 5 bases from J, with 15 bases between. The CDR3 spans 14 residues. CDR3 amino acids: CASSPWGSRETQYF. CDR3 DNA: TGTGCCAGTAGTCCCTGGGGGTCCCGGGAGACCCAGTACTTC.

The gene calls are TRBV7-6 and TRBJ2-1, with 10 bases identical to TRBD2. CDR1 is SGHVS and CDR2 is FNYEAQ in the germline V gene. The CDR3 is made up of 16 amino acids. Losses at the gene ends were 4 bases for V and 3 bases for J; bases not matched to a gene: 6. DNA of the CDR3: TGTGCCAGCAGCTACCCTAGCGGGGGAGACTACAATGAGCAGTTCTTC. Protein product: CASSYPSGGDYNEQFF.

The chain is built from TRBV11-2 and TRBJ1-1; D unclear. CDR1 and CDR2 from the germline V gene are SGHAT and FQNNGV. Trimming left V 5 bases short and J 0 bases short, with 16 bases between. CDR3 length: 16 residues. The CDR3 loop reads CASSLQRAPMNTEAFF. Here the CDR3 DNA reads TGTGCCAGCAGCCTCCAACGAGCCCCAATGAACACTGAAGCTTTCTTT.